A single sample gave rise to the 21 T cell receptor beta chains below, sequenced in a study of regulatory T cells in long-lasting Graves disease (dated by TCRdb to about 2021). According to the study, the label for this sample's time point signals: persistent/refractory GD, antithyroid drugs over 5 years with positive TRAb. For both TCR sequencing and RNA sequencing, RNA was extracted from PBMCs using TRIzol. To prepare the library, multiplex PCR was applied. Sequencing relied on an Illumina HiSeq 4000. To build TCR beta libraries, CDR3 regions were amplified by Arm-PCR using iRepertoire HTBI primers. TCRdb reworked the public reads: Q25 trimming with fastp, MiXCR clone assembly, productive beta chains retained. When rows share a CDR3 protein, they turn into one entry using the most common DNA and genes. The sample contains 300,000 to 500,000 distinct CDR3 sequences, 20% to 25% of them found a single time. Jointly, the top ten make up about 20% of the sample.

Here the sequenced sample was peripheral blood mononuclear cells (PBMCs), taken when the disease was refractory, from a patient treated with antithyroid drugs. These receptors were obtained from a female donor with Graves disease.

This clonotype was counted many times. The genes are TRBV6-9 and TRBJ1-1, with TRBD1 as a possible D gene (6 bases). V lost 3 bases and J lost 1, with 12 bases in between. The germline V gene has CDR1 MNHGY and CDR2 SVAAGI. The CDR3 spans 15 residues. The DNA of the CDR3 is TGTGCCAGCAGTTACTTGGGCAGGGGGAACACTGAAGCTTTCTTT. Residues: CASSYLGRGNTEAFF.

The table lists this clonotype with a few counts. The V and J genes are TRBV5-1 and TRBJ2-5; D assignment may be TRBD1 or TRBD2 (7 bases each). This CDR3 comprises 15 residues. Germline-derived CDR1 and CDR2 are SGHRS and YFSETQ. V dropped 6 bases and J dropped 4 bases, with 19 bases sitting between them. The chain's CDR3 is CASTEGAGGRETQYF. DNA for the CDR3: TGCGCCAGCACCGAGGGGGCCGGGGGGAGAGAGACCCAGTACTTC.

There are a few counts of this clonotype. The rearrangement links TRBV6-5 to TRBJ2-2; a possible D gene is TRBD1 (5 bases). Germline CDR1 is MNHEY and CDR2 is SVGAGI. The CDR3 is made up of 16 amino acids. Trimming left V 0 bases short and J 3 bases short, with 11 bases between. The CDR3 DNA reads as TGTGCCAGCAGTTACTCGACCGCCAGGGACACCGGGGAGCTGTTTTTT. It yields the protein CASSYSTARDTGELFF.

This clonotype was counted ten times or more. The chain joins TRBV11-2 to TRBJ1-2; D perhaps matches TRBD1 (6 bases). The CDR3 is made up of 14 amino acids. Germline V lookup: CDR1 SGHAT, CDR2 FQNNGV. Deletions cut 4 bases from V and 2 bases from J, with 11 bases between. The CDR3 here is CASSSDGQNYGYTF. The CDR3 bases are TGTGCCAGCAGCTCCGATGGACAGAACTATGGCTACACCTTC.

The sample holds many counts of this clonotype. The V call is TRBV27, the J call TRBJ2-7; 13 bases agree with TRBD2. This CDR3 is built from 17 residues. V was pared by 4 bases and J by 2 bases, with 8 bases of the junction left unmatched. Germline loops: CDR1 MNHEY, CDR2 SMNVEV (reference sequence). This chain's CDR3 is CASSWRTSGSQPYEQYF. CDR3 bases: TGTGCCAGCAGTTGGAGGACTAGCGGGAGTCAGCCCTACGAGCAGTACTTC.

This clonotype was counted many times. The rearrangement links TRBV7-8 to TRBJ1-1; the D gene is possibly TRBD1 (6 bases). From germline, CDR1 is SGHVS and CDR2 FQNEAQ. V lost 0 bases and J 3 bases, leaving 8 bases between the germline ends. The CDR3 is 14 residues long. DNA of the CDR3: TGTGCCAGCAGCTTAGCTGCAGGGGACACTGAAGCTTTCTTT. Translating it yields CASSLAAGDTEAFF.

The chain has TRBV19 and TRBJ2-7; 9 nucleotides match TRBD1. Unmatched junction bases numbered 4, after V lost 4 bases and J lost 3 bases. This CDR3 is built from 14 residues. Per germline, CDR1 LNHDA and CDR2 SQIVND (reference sequence). The CDR3 loop reads CASSSKGQGYEQYF. CDR3 nucleotides: TGTGCCAGTAGTAGCAAGGGACAGGGCTACGAGCAGTACTTC. The whole variable domain, remainder taken from reference TRBV19 and TRBJ2-7, is DGGITQSPKYLFRKEGQNVTLSCEQNLNHDAMYWYRQDPGQGLRLIYYSQIVNDFQKGDIAEGYSVSREKKESFPLTVTSAQKNPTAFYLCASSSKGQGYEQYFGPGTRLTVT.

V is TRBV20-1 and J is TRBJ1-5; TRBD1 agrees at 8 bases. The V segment lost 7 bases and the J segment 2 bases; nucleotides outside the gene matches: 4. The germline V gene encodes CDR1 DFQATT and CDR2 SNEGSKA (reference sequence). This CDR3 has 13 amino acids. The CDR3 bases are TGCAGTGTAGGACAGGGAGGCAATCAGCCCCAGCATTTT. This sequence encodes CSVGQGGNQPQHF.

This clonotype was counted many times. This rearrangement joins TRBV2 to TRBJ1-1; D remains unclear. From germline, CDR1 is SNHLY and CDR2 FYNNEI. V dropped 2 bases and J dropped 1 base, with 11 bases sitting between them. The CDR3 loop spans 15 amino acids. CDR3 DNA: TGTGCCAGCAGTGAAATAAATTGGGGGAACACTGAAGCTTTCTTT. The encoded protein is CASSEINWGNTEAFF.

The chain joins TRBV29-1 to TRBJ1-2; D possibly corresponds to TRBD1 (5 bases). The V and J ends lost 6 bases and 2 bases respectively, with 10 bases between them. CDR1 is SQVTM, CDR2 ANQGSEA, per germline. This CDR3 is 12 amino acids long. The CDR3 sequence is CSVARGNYGYTF. The CDR3 coding sequence is TGCAGCGTGGCAAGGGGCAACTATGGCTACACCTTC.

The V gene is TRBV27, the J gene TRBJ1-6; weak D call: TRBD1 (5 bases). V was trimmed by 5 bases and J by 5 bases, leaving 10 bases between them. CDR1 and CDR2 (germline): MNHEY, SMNVEV (reference sequence). This CDR3 has 14 residues. CDR3 sequence (DNA): TGTGCCAGCAGTCGACAGATAAATAATTCACCCCTCCACTTT. Translating it yields CASSRQINNSPLHF.

The chain is built from TRBV3-1 and TRBJ2-7, with D perhaps matching TRBD1 or TRBD2 (6 bases each). The germline CDR1 and CDR2 sequences are LGHDT and YNNKEL (reference sequence). V gave up 3 bases and J gave up 8 bases, with 23 bases separating them. The CDR3 loop spans 16 amino acids. In nucleotides, the CDR3 is TGTGCCAGCAGCCATCGGCAGGGGACTTCCCCTACGAAGCAGTACTTC. It translates to CASSHRQGTSPTKQYF.

The chain uses TRBV4-2 and TRBJ2-5; 7 bases are a match to TRBD1. CDR3 length: 15 amino acids. The germline gives CDR1 LGHNA, CDR2 YNFKEQ. The V segment lost 0 bases and the J segment 2 bases; nucleotides outside the gene matches: 3. The CDR3 loop is CASSQEWDSQETQYF. The CDR3 DNA reads TGTGCCAGCAGCCAAGAGTGGGACAGTCAAGAGACCCAGTACTTC.

The table lists this clonotype with many counts. The CDR3: CASSFNREPPPGAFF. In nucleotides, the CDR3 is TGTGCCAGCAGCTTTAACAGGGAACCACCTCCTGGAGCTTTCTTT. The J gene is TRBJ1-1, the V gene TRBV7-9; D perhaps matches TRBD1 (6 bases). Germline V gene data show CDR1 as SEHNR and CDR2 as FQNEAQ (reference sequence). The V gene lost 3 bases and the J gene lost 10 bases, with 21 bases spanning the gap. The CDR3 loop spans 15 amino acids.

The sample holds many counts of this clonotype. This rearrangement joins TRBV28 to TRBJ1-4, with TRBD1 identical over 7 bases. With V trimmed by 7 bases and J by 3 bases, 2 bases remained unmatched. The CDR3 covers 13 residues. Germline V gene lookup returns CDR1 MDHEN and CDR2 SYDVKM. CDR3 loop: CASKGAANEKLFF. CDR3 coding DNA: TGTGCCAGCAAGGGGGCCGCTAATGAAAAACTGTTTTTT.

CDR3 in amino acids: CSAREPAGGTGELFF. The CDR3 DNA reads TGCAGTGCTAGGGAGCCAGCGGGCGGCACCGGGGAGCTGTTTTTT. The chain is built from TRBV20-1 and TRBJ2-2; the D gene is possibly TRBD2 (6 bases). The CDR3 length is 15 residues. Trimming stripped 3 bases from V and 4 bases from J, with 15 bases between. Germline-derived CDR1 and CDR2 are DFQATT and SNEGSKA (reference sequence).

This clonotype was observed at least ten times. The V call is TRBV6-1, the J call TRBJ2-5; the D gene could be TRBD1 or TRBD2 (6 bases each). Germline V lookup: CDR1 MNHNS, CDR2 SASEGT. V was trimmed by 6 bases and J by 4 bases, leaving 18 bases between them. CDR3 length: 15 residues. This CDR3 reads CASSSPLRGVETQYF. In DNA form, the CDR3 reads TGTGCCAGCAGCTCACCCCTGAGGGGGGTAGAGACCCAGTACTTC.

Turning to this clonotype: This could be a read error, since a much larger clone is one nucleotide away. The genes are TRBV2 and TRBJ2-7; 9 nucleotides line up with TRBD1. The CDR3 spans 13 residues. Germline CDR1 and CDR2: SNHLY and FYNNEI. The CDR3 DNA is TGTTCCAGCAGGGGACAGGGCTGGTACGAGCAGTACTTC. It translates to CSSRGQGWYEQYF.

In its sample, this clonotype was seen many times. This chain links TRBV18 with TRBJ2-5; either TRBD1 or TRBD2 may supply D (5 bases each). This CDR3 comprises 14 residues. Trimming removed 2 bases at V and 2 bases at J, with 9 bases between. The germline V gene encodes CDR1 KGHSH and CDR2 LQKENI. The chain's CDR3 is CASSPVEGQETQYF. CDR3 in DNA: TGTGCCAGCTCACCAGTAGAGGGGCAAGAGACCCAGTACTTC.

This clonotype was observed many times. This chain joins TRBV3-1 and TRBJ2-2; D remains unclear. CDR1 and CDR2 (germline): LGHDT, YNNKEL (reference sequence). Trimming removed 6 bases from V and 4 bases from J, with 6 bases in between. The CDR3 covers 12 residues. The CDR3 sequence: CASSLFTGELFF. CDR3 in DNA: TGTGCCAGCAGTCTATTCACCGGGGAGCTGTTTTTT.

This rearrangement joins TRBV14 to TRBJ2-2; 8 bases fit TRBD1. In germline, CDR1 is SGHDN, CDR2 FVKESK. Trimming removed 4 bases from V and 2 bases from J; junction bases left unmatched: 6. CDR3 length: 16 residues. The CDR3 loop is CASSPRTGTNTGELFF. Written as DNA, the CDR3 is TGTGCCAGCAGCCCGCGGACAGGGACAAACACCGGGGAGCTGTTTTTT. The complete variable domain, with remaining parts taken from reference TRBV14 and TRBJ2-2, reads EAGVTQFPSHSVIEKGQTVTLRCDPISGHDNLYWYRRVMGKEIKFLLHFVKESKQDESGMPNNRFLAERTGGTYSTLKVQPAELEDSGVYFCASSPRTGTNTGELFFGEGSRLTVL.